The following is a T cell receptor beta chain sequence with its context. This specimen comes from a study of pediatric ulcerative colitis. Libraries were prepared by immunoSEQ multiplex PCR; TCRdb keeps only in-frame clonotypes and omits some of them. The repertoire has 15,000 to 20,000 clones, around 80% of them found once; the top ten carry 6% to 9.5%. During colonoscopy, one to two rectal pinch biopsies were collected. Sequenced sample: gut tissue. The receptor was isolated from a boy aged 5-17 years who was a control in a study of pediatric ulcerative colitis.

The CDR3: CATSRNRERTDTQYF. The CDR3 DNA follows: TGTGCCACCAGCAGAAACAGGGAAAGAACAGATACGCAGTATTTT. The chain couples TRBV15 to TRBJ2-3; the D gene is possibly TRBD1 (6 bases). Germline V gene lookup returns CDR1 LNHNV and CDR2 YYDKDF (reference sequence). CDR3 length equals 15 residues. Deletions cut 2 bases from V and 3 bases from J, with 12 bases between.